The present T cell receptor (beta chain) was sequenced within a study of T cells in Graves' hyperthyroidism and ophthalmopathy (dated by TCRdb to between 2018 and 2021). Background on the whole study: Peripheral blood was collected at initial diagnosis, before any treatment. An independent validation cohort of around 20 hyperthyroidism patients and 17 patients who later progressed to ophthalmopathy tested prospective prediction of ophthalmopathy. The 100 discovery patients were randomly divided into training and test sets at a 7:3 ratio. The paper reports TCR Vbeta CDR3 sequencing of about 140 peripheral blood samples: approximately 41 ophthalmopathy, under 80 hyperthyroidism and 17 progressor patients. TCR V-J signatures able to tell the groups apart were searched for in a discovery cohort of 100 patients, of whom roughly 42 had Graves' ophthalmopathy and some 60 had stable Graves' hyperthyroidism. In addition, the study compared T-cell repertoires in thyroid tissue and in blood from a handful of Graves' hyperthyroidism patients. Following sampling, methimazole starting at 30 mg daily was given to hyperthyroidism patients, and high-dose intravenous methylprednisolone was given to ophthalmopathy patients. Beyond this particular receptor, the publication reports: Sample size was not statistically predetermined, and blinding of investigators to group allocation was not performed. Blood samples also contained most of the expanded thyroid clonotypes (frequency above 0.001), which suggests that blood repertoires may reflect thyroid immune responses. A 13 V-J signature model separated ophthalmopathy from stable hyperthyroidism, with roughly 88% sensitivity and 81% to 83% specificity in cross-validation and 80%/75% in testing. In validation, the model predicted progression to ophthalmopathy a median of around 6.5 months before onset, with about 71% sensitivity and around 76% specificity.

To note about this clonotype: What antigen it recognizes has not been identified. Nothing much larger sits one base from this clone, and base qualities are not available.

Stable Graves' hyperthyroidism was defined as no progression to ophthalmopathy during 18 months of follow-up. The hyperthyroidism patients were between 18 and 65 years old and newly diagnosed, with a disease duration of less than 2 months. Any patient with an uncontrolled infection, another autoimmune disease, pregnancy or lactation was excluded. Diagnoses relied on clinical symptoms, serum thyroxine and TRAb, thyroid ultrasound and orbital computed tomography. Ficoll-Paque density gradient centrifugation was used to isolate PBMCs from about 9.4 ml of fresh peripheral blood. Total RNA was extracted using Trizol reagent, and RNA quality was assessed on an Agilent 2100 Bioanalyzer. The TCR beta CDR3 regions were amplified from RNA transcripts. For the first round of RT-PCR on the TCR CDR3, the HTBI primer set was used together with the Qiagen OneStep RT-PCR kit. The libraries were constructed in a second round of multiplex PCR and then size-selected and purified. Libraries were sequenced paired-end with 100 bp reads on an Illumina HiSeq2000. On the authors' methods: SOAPnuke was used to process the raw data, with reads discarded if the reads contained adapters or uncalled bases, had a mean Phred below 15, or lacked an exact constant-primer or identifier match. High-quality paired reads were merged using COPE v1.2.5, and each unique nucleotide sequence was defined as a clonotype. MiTCR v1.1 was used to align clonotypes to the IMGT TRBV, TRBD and TRBJ reference segments. The analysis included only V-J combinations with a frequency above 0.0001, which together covered approximately 99% of the repertoires. A TCS score was defined as the ratio between F50 (clonal expansion) and ExV (chaos), using BLOSUM62-based TCRdist between CDR3 peptides within each V-J. Welch's t-statistics and random forest reduced some 510 V-J features to 10 to 15, which were used in a naive Bayes classifier (R e1071). TCRdb's own reprocessing of the public reads used fastp at Q25 and MiXCR and kept productive beta chains. All rows with the same CDR3 protein become a single entry with the most common DNA and genes. These V and J calls derive from TCRdb rather than the authors' analysis. This sample holds some 440,000 distinct CDR3 sequences; approximately 14% were observed only once. Of the sample, around 7.3% is held by the ten largest clones.

The germline V and J ends show losses of 8 bases and 7 bases respectively, and no gene match explains 11 bases of the junction. Its CDR3 holds 14 amino acids, cysteine through phenylalanine. The retained sequence is limited to the CDR3, 42 bases, with the frame set at the first base. Based on the germline V gene, the CDR1 and CDR2 sequences are MNHNS and SASEGT. This receptor chain uses TRBV6-1 and TRBJ1-5; 7 nucleotides in the junction match TRBD1. The material sequenced was blood. The receptor's source is a woman aged 18-35 years with Graves' hyperthyroidism. In nucleotides, the sequence is TGTGCCAGCGGAGACAGGGTCCCCGGGCAGCCCCAGCATTTT. This yields the protein CASGDRVPGQPQHF.